The next 18 T cell receptor beta chains were all read from a single sample in a study of blood T cell repertoires in COVID-19. Produced via immunoSEQ multiplex PCR; TCRdb's table is partial and in-frame only. The table records under 300,000 clones, 85% to 90% of them present only once. The sequenced sample consisted of peripheral blood. The receptor source for this set is a man aged 55 to 70 with acute or convalescent COVID-19.

The chain combines TRBV19 with TRBJ1-4, with D uncertain. The V end was cut by 3 bases, the J end by 6 bases, with 8 bases between. The CDR3 runs 13 residues. Germline CDR1 LNHDA, CDR2 SQIVND (reference sequence). In DNA form, the CDR3 reads TGTGCCAGTAGTATTCAGCGGGATGAAAAACTGTTTTTT. It encodes CASSIQRDEKLFF. Variable domain in full (rest from reference TRBV19 and TRBJ1-4): DGGITQSPKYLFRKEGQNVTLSCEQNLNHDAMYWYRQDPGQGLRLIYYSQIVNDFQKGDIAEGYSVSREKKESFPLTVTSAQKNPTAFYLCASSIQRDEKLFFGSGTQLSVL.

The chain joins TRBV28 to TRBJ1-5; 12 nucleotides line up with TRBD1. V trimming: 4 bases; J trimming: 7 bases; junction bases outside the gene matches: 8. CDR1 is MDHEN and CDR2 is SYDVKM in the germline V gene. The CDR3 is 16 amino acids. This CDR3 is CASSSSGQGAKQPQHF. The CDR3 DNA reads TGTGCCAGCAGTTCCTCGGGACAGGGGGCGAAACAGCCCCAGCATTTT.

The DNA of the CDR3 is TGCGCCAGCAGCCACGCGGGAGGGGGCACCGGGGAGCTGTTTTTT. As protein: CASSHAGGGTGELFF. V is TRBV4-3 and J is TRBJ2-2, with 9 bases that match TRBD2. Looked up from germline, CDR1 is LGHNA and CDR2 is YSLEER. The V segment lost 3 bases and the J segment 4 bases; nucleotides outside the gene matches: 3. The CDR3 runs to 15 residues.

This chain connects TRBV12-3 or TRBV12-4 to TRBJ1-2; no reliable D call. Trimming left V 9 bases short and J 5 bases short, with 10 bases between. The CDR3 consists of 11 residues. CDR3 in amino acids: CASRSSYGYTF. The CDR3 nucleotides are TGTGCCAGTAGGAGTTCTTATGGCTACACCTTC.

The V and J genes are TRBV5-1 and TRBJ2-1, with 9 bases lining up with TRBD2. The CDR3 is 14 amino acids. Germline CDR1 reads SGHRS; CDR2 reads YFSETQ. With 0 bases clipped from V and 6 bases from J, the junction kept 1 base outside the gene matches. The CDR3 here is CASSLDSGGNEQFF. The CDR3 DNA sequence: TGCGCCAGCAGCTTGGATAGCGGGGGCAATGAGCAGTTCTTC.

In this sample, this clone turned up once. CDR3 in amino acids: CASSSGQGYSYGYTF. The CDR3 nucleotides are TGTGCCAGCAGCTCGGGACAGGGATACAGCTATGGCTACACCTTC. J is TRBJ1-2 and V is TRBV5-5; 9 nucleotides align to TRBD1. V gave up 3 bases and J gave up 4 bases; unmatched junction bases: 7. This CDR3 comprises 15 residues. CDR1 and CDR2 from the germline V gene are SGHKS and YYEKEE (reference sequence).

V is TRBV29-1 and J is TRBJ2-7, with a weak D call TRBD2 (5 bases). Looked up from germline, CDR1 is SQVTM and CDR2 is ANQGSEA. The CDR3 totals 11 residues. V lost 5 bases and J 5 bases, leaving 10 bases between the germline ends. The CDR3 DNA sequence: TGCAGCGTTATGAGGGCTAACGAGCAGTACTTC. Its protein is CSVMRANEQYF.

The J gene is TRBJ1-2, the V gene TRBV9; TRBD1 is a possible D gene (5 bases). CDR3 length equals 15 residues. Looked up from germline, CDR1 is SGDLS and CDR2 is YYNGEE. V was cut by 2 bases and J by 5 bases, with 16 bases left in between. The CDR3 sequence is CASSVNEQGLYGYTF. The CDR3 DNA reads TGTGCCAGCAGCGTGAACGAGCAGGGTTTATATGGCTACACCTTC.

The chain employs TRBV15 and TRBJ2-7, with D unresolved. CDR3 length equals 15 residues. V shed 0 bases and J shed 2 bases, with 11 bases lying between them. Germline V CDR1 and CDR2: LNHNV, YYDKDF (reference sequence). CDR3 DNA sequence: TGTGCCACCAGCAGAGATCCGAACAGACCCTACGAGCAGTACTTC. It yields the protein CATSRDPNRPYEQYF.

This chain uses TRBV5-4 with TRBJ2-1, with 8 nucleotides matching TRBD2. CDR1 and CDR2 from the germline V gene are SGHNT and YYREEE (reference sequence). The CDR3 covers 18 residues. With V trimmed by 5 bases and J by 2 bases, 15 bases remained unmatched. CDR3 amino acids: CASRAGVSGRVTYNEQFF. DNA for the CDR3: TGTGCCAGCAGGGCGGGGGTGAGCGGGAGAGTCACCTACAATGAGCAGTTCTTC.

The genes are TRBV11-3 and TRBJ2-5; 12 nucleotides align to TRBD1. V shed 5 bases and J 5 bases; nucleotides not matched to a gene: 12. The CDR3 contains 17 residues. From germline, CDR1 is SGHNT and CDR2 YENEEA. For the CDR3, the DNA is TGTGCCAGCAGCCCGACACCCGGGACAGGGGGCGTGGAGACCCAGTACTTC. Translated: CASSPTPGTGGVETQYF. Full variable domain (outside the CDR3, taken from reference TRBV11-3 and TRBJ2-5): EAGVVQSPRYKIIEKKQPVAFWCNPISGHNTLYWYLQNLGQGPELLIRYENEEAVDDSQLPKDRFSAERLKGVDSTLKIQPAELGDSAVYLCASSPTPGTGGVETQYFGPGTRLLVL.

This rearrangement joins TRBV7-2 to TRBJ2-5; perhaps TRBD1 as D (6 bases). Germline V CDR1 and CDR2: SGHTA, FQGNSA. V lost 2 bases to trimming and J lost 0 bases, with 10 bases between them. The CDR3 consists of 15 residues. For the CDR3, the DNA is TGTGCCAGCAGCTTAACAGGGCCGCACCAAGAGACCCAGTACTTC. Protein sequence: CASSLTGPHQETQYF.

The rearrangement links TRBV28 to TRBJ2-3, with D tentatively TRBD2 (6 bases). With 4 bases removed from V and 3 bases from J, the gap between germline ends came to 29 bases. The CDR3 consists of 20 residues. CDR1 is MDHEN, CDR2 SYDVKM, per germline. The CDR3 DNA reads as TGTGCCAGCAGTTCCCCCGAGGCTTTTGTGGATCTAGCGTATACAGATACGCAGTATTTT. Translated, it gives CASSSPEAFVDLAYTDTQYF. Based on the CDR3 plus reference TRBV28 and TRBJ2-3, the full variable domain is DVKVTQSSRYLVKRTGEKVFLECVQDMDHENMFWYRQDPGLGLRLIYFSYDVKMKEKGDIPEGYSVSREKKERFSLILESASTNQTSMYLCASSSPEAFVDLAYTDTQYFGPGTRLTVL.

This clone has just a few counts. The rearrangement links TRBV5-5 to TRBJ2-6; possibly TRBD1 for D (5 bases). Trimming cost V 2 bases and J 4 bases, with 13 bases left between them. The CDR3 extends over 16 amino acids. The germline CDR1 and CDR2 sequences are SGHKS and YYEKEE (reference sequence). Here the CDR3 DNA reads TGTGCCAGCAGCTTAGGGCAGGGCATAGGGGCCAACGTCCTGACTTTC. This gives the protein CASSLGQGIGANVLTF.

The V and J genes are TRBV7-2 and TRBJ2-3; a weak D match, TRBD2 (5 bases). Trimming removed 4 bases from V and 3 bases from J, with 20 bases in between. The CDR3 runs to 17 residues. Germline loops: CDR1 SGHTA, CDR2 FQGNSA. CDR3 protein: CASSSPSRRIRTDTQYF. CDR3 coding DNA: TGTGCCAGCAGCTCCCCTAGCCGGAGGATCCGGACAGATACGCAGTATTTT.

The chain employs TRBV11-3 and TRBJ1-3; D gene uncertain. Germline V lookup: CDR1 SGHNT, CDR2 YENEEA. This CDR3 spans 14 amino acids. V lost 5 bases and J lost 1, with 9 bases in between. CDR3 coding DNA: TGTGCCAGCAGCCCTATTGGTTCTGGAAACACCATATATTTT. Amino acids: CASSPIGSGNTIYF.

The rearrangement joins TRBV27 to TRBJ1-5; 8 bases agree with TRBD1. Germline assignment: CDR1 MNHEY and CDR2 SMNVEV (reference sequence). The CDR3 loop spans 14 amino acids. V dropped 5 bases and J dropped 6; count of bases not matched to a gene: 6. The CDR3 reads CASSLRQGSQPQHF. Written as DNA, the CDR3 is TGTGCCAGCAGTCTCCGACAGGGGAGTCAGCCCCAGCATTTT.

The chain uses TRBV30 and TRBJ2-1; D is uncertain. Germline V gives CDR1 GTSNPN, CDR2 SVGIG (reference sequence). V lost 4 bases and J lost 5, with 12 bases in between. The CDR3 covers 13 residues. CDR3: CAWNERLDNEQFF. In DNA, the CDR3 is TGTGCCTGGAATGAGAGGCTCGACAATGAGCAGTTCTTC.